A single sample is the source of the 26 T cell receptor beta chains below, sequenced in a study of CD8 T cells in ankylosing spondylitis. Study-level points and caveats: A TCR beta motif of 7 or 8 highly homologous variants appeared characteristic of ankylosing spondylitis blood.

A single record per CDR3 protein comes from TCRdb applying MiXCR to the 5' RACE reads. The sample has 700,000 or so distinct CDR3 sequences, 15% to 20% seen once. What these receptors recognize is not known. Sequenced material: blood, either unsorted or a sorted T cell fraction (not recorded which). These receptors were collected from a male donor with ankylosing spondylitis.

This clonotype was seen only a few times. This chain connects TRBV12-3 or TRBV12-4 to TRBJ1-5; tentative D call: TRBD1 (5 bases). The CDR3 consists of 15 residues. The V gene lost 6 bases and the J gene lost 6 bases, with 18 bases spanning the gap. In nucleotides, the CDR3 is TGTGCCAGCAGCCCCAGTTACGGGACCCTTCAGCCCCAGCATTTT. It yields the protein CASSPSYGTLQPQHF.

This clonotype was picked up a small number of times. This chain joins TRBV20-1 and TRBJ2-4, with D maybe TRBD1 (6 bases). Trimming left V 6 bases short and J 0 bases short, with 18 bases between. The CDR3 sequence is 16 residues long. Germline values: CDR1 DFQATT, CDR2 SNEGSKA (reference sequence). CDR3 sequence (DNA): TGCAGTGCCCCCTCCGGGACAACTGTAGCCAAAAACATTCAGTACTTC. Amino acid sequence: CSAPSGTTVAKNIQYF.

This clonotype came up many times. This chain uses TRBV27 with TRBJ1-2; no firm D call. With 7 bases removed from V and 10 bases from J, the gap between germline ends came to 19 bases. The germline CDR1 and CDR2 sequences are MNHEY and SMNVEV (reference sequence). The CDR3 consists of 13 residues. The chain's CDR3 is CASTQNPKEFYTF. The CDR3 DNA reads as TGTGCCAGCACACAGAACCCAAAAGAGTTCTACACCTTC.

The rearrangement joins TRBV7-8 to TRBJ2-1, with 9 bases aligning to TRBD2. Germline-derived CDR1 and CDR2 are SGHVS and FQNEAQ. This CDR3 has 15 amino acids. Trimming took 7 bases from V and 6 from J; bases not matched to a gene: 10. CDR3 protein: CASTEEGTSSNEQFF. Here the CDR3 DNA reads TGTGCCAGCACCGAAGAGGGGACTAGCTCCAATGAGCAGTTCTTC.

This clonotype showed up many times. The chain has TRBV20-1 and TRBJ1-1; possible D gene TRBD1, 6 bases. CDR1 DFQATT and CDR2 SNEGSKA come from the germline V gene (reference sequence). Deletions cut 3 bases from V and 6 bases from J, with 14 bases between. The CDR3 has 13 residues. The CDR3: CSARGRGFPEAFF. The CDR3 coding sequence is TGCAGTGCTAGGGGGAGGGGGTTCCCTGAAGCTTTCTTT.

A few counts support this clonotype. This chain links TRBV29-1 with TRBJ2-2; possibly TRBD1 for D (6 bases). The V gene lost 7 bases and the J gene lost 1 base, with 10 bases spanning the gap. This CDR3 has 13 residues. Germline assignment: CDR1 SQVTM and CDR2 ANQGSEA. The CDR3 loop is CSALQGNTGELFF. In nucleotides, the CDR3 is TGCAGCGCATTACAGGGGAACACCGGGGAGCTGTTTTTT.

This clonotype was counted only a few times. J is TRBJ2-1 and V is TRBV11-2; D gene unclear. Germline V CDR1 and CDR2: SGHAT, FQNNGV. V was clipped by 5 bases and J by 7 bases, with 15 bases between them. CDR3 size: 14 residues. The CDR3 here is CASSHDNLSNEQFF. As DNA, the CDR3 is TGTGCCAGCAGCCACGACAACCTCTCTAATGAGCAGTTCTTC.

The J gene is TRBJ1-1, the V gene TRBV7-2; possibly TRBD1 for D (5 bases). The CDR3 runs 14 residues. Germline CDR1 reads SGHTA; CDR2 reads FQGNSA. Trimming removed 4 bases at V and 4 bases at J, with 13 bases between. The CDR3 loop reads CASSSTGGSTEAFF. The CDR3 DNA reads TGTGCCAGCAGCTCTACTGGGGGGAGCACTGAAGCTTTCTTT. The full variable domain, with the rest looked up from reference TRBV7-2 and TRBJ1-1, is GAGVSQSPSNKVTEKGKDVELRCDPISGHTALYWYRQSLGQGLEFLIYFQGNSAPDKSGLPSDRFSAERTGGSVSTLTIQRTQQEDSAVYLCASSSTGGSTEAFFGQGTRLTVV.

This clonotype turned up a few times. The chain is built from TRBV9 and TRBJ2-5; 7 bases align to TRBD1. The germline gives CDR1 SGDLS, CDR2 YYNGEE. The V segment lost 3 bases and the J segment 0 bases; nucleotides outside the gene matches: 8. The CDR3 is 16 residues long. The CDR3 sequence: CASSEVEGAYQETQYF. DNA of the CDR3: TGTGCCAGCAGCGAAGTAGAGGGGGCGTACCAAGAGACCCAGTACTTC.

The table lists this clonotype with many counts. The CDR3 is CASRTWGSGGPADTGELFF. The CDR3 bases are TGTGCCAGCAGGACCTGGGGTAGCGGGGGGCCTGCGGACACCGGGGAGCTGTTTTTT. The chain joins TRBV12-3 or TRBV12-4 to TRBJ2-2, with 10 bases fitting TRBD2. J lost 3 bases, V lost 6 bases, and 16 bases had no gene match. This CDR3 is 19 amino acids long.

This clonotype was found a few times. The chain is built from TRBV18 and TRBJ2-1, with 11 bases matching TRBD1. Germline V lookup: CDR1 KGHSH, CDR2 LQKENI. This CDR3 has 15 residues. J gave up 8 bases and V 6 bases, and 9 bases lay outside the gene matches. The CDR3 here is CASSPGQGARDEQFF. In DNA form, the CDR3 reads TGTGCCAGCTCCCCCGGACAGGGGGCCAGGGATGAGCAGTTCTTC.

This rearrangement joins TRBV28 to TRBJ1-5; TRBD1 matches at 7 bases. V lost 3 bases to trimming and J lost 4 bases; unmatched junction nucleotides: 6. This CDR3 spans 15 amino acids. Per the germline V gene, CDR1 is MDHEN and CDR2 is SYDVKM. The CDR3 is CASSLKAGGNQPQHF. CDR3 sequence (DNA): TGTGCCAGCAGTTTGAAGGCAGGGGGTAATCAGCCCCAGCATTTT. The full variable domain, with the rest looked up from reference TRBV28 and TRBJ1-5, is DVKVTQSSRYLVKRTGEKVFLECVQDMDHENMFWYRQDPGLGLRLIYFSYDVKMKEKGDIPEGYSVSREKKERFSLILESASTNQTSMYLCASSLKAGGNQPQHFGDGTRLSIL.

The chain carries TRBV15 and TRBJ2-5; 8 bases match TRBD1. This CDR3 has 19 amino acids. Germline loops: CDR1 LNHNV, CDR2 YYDKDF (reference sequence). V dropped 0 bases and J dropped 3; count of bases not matched to a gene: 15. In nucleotides, the CDR3 is TGTGCCACCAGCAGAGACCTACCCCGAGGACAGGGTATAGAAGAGACCCAGTACTTC. Its translation: CATSRDLPRGQGIEETQYF.

This clonotype was observed at least ten times. The chain recombines TRBV20-1 with TRBJ1-1; 10 bases match TRBD1. The CDR3 extends over 14 amino acids. CDR1 and CDR2 from the germline V gene are DFQATT and SNEGSKA (reference sequence). Unmatched junction bases numbered 10, after V lost 7 bases and J lost 5 bases. Written as DNA, the CDR3 is TGCAGTGTGGTCCCGACAGGGGGCTGGACTGAAGCTTTCTTT. Its protein is CSVVPTGGWTEAFF.

The CDR3 region is CASSQDGGARGTDTQYF. DNA for the CDR3: TGCGCCAGCAGCCAAGATGGGGGAGCCCGAGGCACAGATACGCAGTATTTT. The chain recombines TRBV4-1 with TRBJ2-3; D may match TRBD1 or TRBD2 (5 bases each). The CDR3 has 17 amino acids. The V gene lost 0 bases and the J gene lost 1 base, with 14 bases spanning the gap. The germline V gene has CDR1 MGHRA and CDR2 YSYEKL.

This clonotype appeared once. V gene TRBV6-1 combines with J gene TRBJ1-4; D unresolved. This CDR3 spans 13 amino acids. Trimming removed 8 bases at V and 8 bases at J, with 15 bases between. The germline gives CDR1 MNHNS, CDR2 SASEGT. As DNA, the CDR3 is TGTGCCAGCCGAAATACCCCCAGAGAAAAACTGTTTTTT. It specifies CASRNTPREKLFF.

This chain joins TRBV27 and TRBJ1-2, with D perhaps matching TRBD1 (5 bases). The CDR3 extends over 14 amino acids. The V and J ends lost 2 bases and 4 bases respectively, with 11 bases between them. Germline V CDR1 and CDR2: MNHEY, SMNVEV (reference sequence). The CDR3 is CASSLGSGTYGYTF. The CDR3 DNA sequence: TGTGCCAGCAGTTTAGGGTCAGGGACCTATGGCTACACCTTC.

V is TRBV3-1 and J is TRBJ2-2; 8 bases line up with TRBD2. V gave up 4 bases and J gave up 11 bases; unmatched junction bases: 9. CDR1 LGHDT and CDR2 YNNKEL come from the germline V gene (reference sequence). This CDR3 contains 14 residues. CDR3 sequence reads: CASSPNKRGLELFF. The CDR3 DNA reads as TGTGCCAGCAGCCCCAACAAGCGGGGGCTCGAGCTGTTTTTT.

The table lists this clonotype with a few counts. The rearrangement links TRBV24-1 to TRBJ1-1; a possible D gene is TRBD1 (5 bases). The CDR3 consists of 14 residues. Trimming took off 11 bases at V and 4 bases at J, with 19 bases between the two ends. Germline V gene sequence: CDR1 KGHDR, CDR2 SFDVKD. The CDR3 here is CAINPGHRRTEAFF. The CDR3 nucleotides read TGTGCCATCAACCCGGGGCACCGGCGCACTGAAGCTTTCTTT.

The chain has TRBV5-1 and TRBJ2-7; a weak D match, TRBD1 (5 bases). V was clipped by 4 bases and J by 3 bases, with 11 bases between them. The germline gives CDR1 SGHRS, CDR2 YFSETQ. CDR3 size: 13 residues. In DNA form, the CDR3 reads TGCGCCAGCAGCCCAGGGTCGGGCTACGAGCAGTACTTC. Amino acids: CASSPGSGYEQYF.

This clonotype showed up many times. The CDR3 nucleotides read TGTGCCAGCAGTTTAGCAGCGAGGCAGCCCCAGCATTTT. Residues: CASSLAARQPQHF. This rearrangement joins TRBV12-3 or TRBV12-4 to TRBJ1-5; D ambiguous. The CDR3 totals 13 residues. V lost 0 bases and J lost 7, with 7 bases in between.

The J gene is TRBJ2-3, the V gene TRBV29-1; D remains ambiguous. This CDR3 has 11 residues. In germline, CDR1 is SQVTM, CDR2 ANQGSEA. The V end was cut by 2 bases, the J end by 4 bases, with 4 bases between. Here the CDR3 reads CSVENPDTQYF. The DNA of the CDR3 is TGCAGCGTTGAAAACCCAGATACGCAGTATTTT.

The genes are TRBV20-1 and TRBJ1-6; D is uncertain. Trimming removed 3 bases at V and 3 bases at J, with 6 bases between. Germline V gene data show CDR1 as DFQATT and CDR2 as SNEGSKA (reference sequence). The CDR3 length is 13 residues. CDR3 DNA sequence: TGCAGTGCTAGGCCTGTCTATAATTCACCCCTCCACTTT. Protein product: CSARPVYNSPLHF.

This clonotype was detected only a few times. The V and J genes are TRBV12-3 or TRBV12-4 and TRBJ1-1; 8 positions match TRBD1. J was trimmed by 5 bases and V by 3 bases; bases with no gene match: 5. CDR3 length: 14 amino acids. CDR3 protein: CASSFRGRLTEAFF. CDR3 DNA: TGTGCCAGCAGTTTCAGGGGGCGTTTGACTGAAGCTTTCTTT.

The V gene is TRBV5-6, the J gene TRBJ1-6; D gene uncertain. V was pared by 7 bases and J by 6 bases, with 17 bases between. This CDR3 is 15 amino acids long. CDR1 SGHDT and CDR2 YYEEEE come from the germline V gene. The CDR3 DNA reads TGTGCCAGCGGTACCGGACGGCTTATTAATTCACCCCTCCACTTT. It encodes CASGTGRLINSPLHF.

The chain couples TRBV5-1 to TRBJ1-1; 11 nucleotides match TRBD1. V gave up 0 bases and J gave up 4 bases; unmatched junction bases: 8. The CDR3 loop spans 17 amino acids. Germline values: CDR1 SGHRS, CDR2 YFSETQ. The CDR3 loop reads CASSLGGTGGDGTEAFF. CDR3 nucleotides: TGCGCCAGCAGCTTGGGAGGGACAGGGGGTGACGGCACTGAAGCTTTCTTT.